This T cell receptor beta chain was identified during a study of T cells in Graves' hyperthyroidism and ophthalmopathy. The CDR3 regions of TCR beta were amplified from RNA transcripts. TCR CDR3 regions were first amplified by RT-PCR with HTBI primers. TCRdb redid the calling of the multiplex PCR reads with MiXCR, one entry per CDR3 protein. The table shows roughly 700,000 distinct CDR3 sequences, with around 40% occurring only once. Germline assignment: CDR1 MDHEN and CDR2 SYDVKM. V was clipped by 6 bases and J by 9 bases; unmatched bases: 12. The CDR3 runs to 14 residues. The V and J genes are TRBV28 and TRBJ2-7, with TRBD2 matching 9 bases. The sequence was obtained from a middle-aged woman with Graves' hyperthyroidism. The sequencing input was blood. The DNA of the CDR3 is TGTGCCAGCAGCGGACTAGCGAGGTTGGTAGGGCAGTACTTC. It translates to CASSGLARLVGQYF.